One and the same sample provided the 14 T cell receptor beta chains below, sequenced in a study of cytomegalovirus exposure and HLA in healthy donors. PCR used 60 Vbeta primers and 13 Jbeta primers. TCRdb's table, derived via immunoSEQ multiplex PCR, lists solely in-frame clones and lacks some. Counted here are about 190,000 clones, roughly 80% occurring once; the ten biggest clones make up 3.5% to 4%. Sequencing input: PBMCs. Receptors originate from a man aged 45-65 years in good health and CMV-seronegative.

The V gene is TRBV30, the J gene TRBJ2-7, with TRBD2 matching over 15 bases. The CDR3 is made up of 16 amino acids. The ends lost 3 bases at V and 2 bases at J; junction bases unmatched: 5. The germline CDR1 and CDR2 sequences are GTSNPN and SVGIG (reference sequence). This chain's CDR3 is CAWRARTSGGAYEQYF. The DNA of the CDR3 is TGTGCCTGGAGGGCCCGGACTAGCGGGGGGGCCTACGAGCAGTACTTC.

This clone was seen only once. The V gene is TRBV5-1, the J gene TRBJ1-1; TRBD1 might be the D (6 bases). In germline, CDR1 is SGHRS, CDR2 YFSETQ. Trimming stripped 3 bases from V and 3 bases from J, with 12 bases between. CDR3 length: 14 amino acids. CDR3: CASSYRDIDTEAFF. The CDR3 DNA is TGCGCCAGCAGCTACCGGGACATTGACACTGAAGCTTTCTTT.

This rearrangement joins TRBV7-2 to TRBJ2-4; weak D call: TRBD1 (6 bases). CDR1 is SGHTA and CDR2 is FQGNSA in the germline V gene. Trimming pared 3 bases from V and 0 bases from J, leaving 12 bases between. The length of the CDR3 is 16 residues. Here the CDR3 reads CASSFRQALAKNIQYF. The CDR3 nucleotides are TGTGCCAGCAGCTTCAGACAGGCGCTAGCCAAAAACATTCAGTACTTC.

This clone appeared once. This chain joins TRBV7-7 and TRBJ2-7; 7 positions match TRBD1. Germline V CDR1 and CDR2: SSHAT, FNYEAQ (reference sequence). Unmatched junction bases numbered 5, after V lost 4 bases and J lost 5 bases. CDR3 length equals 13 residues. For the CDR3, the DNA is TGTGCCAGCAGCTGGCAGACAGGGAACGAGCAGTACTTC. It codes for CASSWQTGNEQYF.

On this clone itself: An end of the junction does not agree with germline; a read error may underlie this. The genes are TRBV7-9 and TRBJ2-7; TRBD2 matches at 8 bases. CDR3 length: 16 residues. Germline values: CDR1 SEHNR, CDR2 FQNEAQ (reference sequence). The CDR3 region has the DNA TGTTCCAGCAGCTTAGCTAGCGGGCGTTCCTCCTACGAGCAGTACTTC. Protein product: CSSSLASGRSSYEQYF. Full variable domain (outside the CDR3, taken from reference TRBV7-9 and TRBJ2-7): DTGVSQNPRHKITKRGQNVTFRCDPISEHNRLYWYRQTLGQGPEFLTYFQNEAQLEKSRLLSDRFSAERPKGSFSTLEIQRTEQGDSAMYLCSSSLASGRSSYEQYFGPGTRLTVT.

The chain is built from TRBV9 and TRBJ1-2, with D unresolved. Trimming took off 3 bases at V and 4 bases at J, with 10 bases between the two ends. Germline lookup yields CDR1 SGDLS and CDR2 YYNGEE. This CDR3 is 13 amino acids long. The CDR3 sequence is CASSGTELYGYTF. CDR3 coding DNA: TGTGCCAGCAGCGGAACAGAGCTCTATGGCTACACCTTC. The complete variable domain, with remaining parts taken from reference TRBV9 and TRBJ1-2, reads DSGVTQTPKHLITATGQRVTLRCSPRSGDLSVYWYQQSLDQGLQFLIQYYNGEERAKGNILERFSAQQFPDLHSELNLSSLELGDSALYFCASSGTELYGYTFGSGTRLTVV.

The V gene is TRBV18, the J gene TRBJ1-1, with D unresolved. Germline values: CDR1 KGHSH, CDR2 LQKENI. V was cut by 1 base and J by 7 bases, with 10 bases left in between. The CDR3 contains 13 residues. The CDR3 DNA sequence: TGTGCCAGCTCACCACAGGACCGGGATGAAGCTTTCTTT. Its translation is CASSPQDRDEAFF.

Here the CDR3 reads CASSLLGPTGGRETQYF. In DNA, the CDR3 is TGTGCCAGCAGCTTACTGGGGCCGACAGGGGGGAGAGAGACCCAGTACTTC. The chain recombines TRBV7-9 with TRBJ2-5; the match to TRBD1 covers 9 bases. Per germline, CDR1 SEHNR and CDR2 FQNEAQ (reference sequence). This CDR3 spans 17 amino acids. The V segment lost 2 bases and the J segment 4 bases; nucleotides outside the gene matches: 11.

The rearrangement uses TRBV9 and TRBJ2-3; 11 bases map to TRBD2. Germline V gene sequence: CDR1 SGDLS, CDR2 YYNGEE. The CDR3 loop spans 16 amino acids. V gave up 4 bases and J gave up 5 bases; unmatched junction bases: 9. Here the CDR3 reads CASSLGLAVGEDTQYF. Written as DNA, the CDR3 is TGTGCCAGCAGCCTGGGACTAGCGGTTGGGGAAGATACGCAGTATTTT.

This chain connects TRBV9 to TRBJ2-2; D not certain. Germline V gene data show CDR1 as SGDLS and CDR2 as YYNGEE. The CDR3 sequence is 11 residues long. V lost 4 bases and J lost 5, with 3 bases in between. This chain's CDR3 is CASSLTGELFF. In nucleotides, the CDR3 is TGTGCCAGCAGCCTTACCGGGGAGCTGTTTTTT. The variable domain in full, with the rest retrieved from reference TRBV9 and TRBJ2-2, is DSGVTQTPKHLITATGQRVTLRCSPRSGDLSVYWYQQSLDQGLQFLIQYYNGEERAKGNILERFSAQQFPDLHSELNLSSLELGDSALYFCASSLTGELFFGEGSRLTVL.

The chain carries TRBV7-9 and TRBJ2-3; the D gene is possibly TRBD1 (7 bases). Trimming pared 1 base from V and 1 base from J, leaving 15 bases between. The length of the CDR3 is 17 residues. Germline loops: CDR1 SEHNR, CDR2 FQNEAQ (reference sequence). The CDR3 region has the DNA TGTGCCAGCAGCTTAGTTTCGGGCAGGGGGGGCACAGATACGCAGTATTTT. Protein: CASSLVSGRGGTDTQYF.

The CDR3 here is CASSATSGGPNEQFF. DNA for the CDR3: TGCGCCAGCAGCGCAACTAGCGGGGGGCCCAATGAGCAGTTCTTC. This chain links TRBV5-1 with TRBJ2-1; 12 nucleotides align to TRBD2. The CDR3 contains 15 residues. Germline-derived CDR1 and CDR2 are SGHRS and YFSETQ. V gave up 4 bases and J gave up 6 bases; unmatched junction bases: 5.

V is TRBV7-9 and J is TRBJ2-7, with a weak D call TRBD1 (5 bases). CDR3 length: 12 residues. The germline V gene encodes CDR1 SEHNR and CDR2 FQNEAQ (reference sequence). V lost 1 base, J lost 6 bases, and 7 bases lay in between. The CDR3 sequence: CASSLGGSEQYF. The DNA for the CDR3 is TGTGCCAGCAGCTTAGGGGGCTCCGAGCAGTACTTC.

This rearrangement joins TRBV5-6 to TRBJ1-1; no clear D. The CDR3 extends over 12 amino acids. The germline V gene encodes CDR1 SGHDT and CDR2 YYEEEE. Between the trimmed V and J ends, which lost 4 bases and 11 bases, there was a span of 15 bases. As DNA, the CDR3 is TGTGCCAGCAGCCTGGGAGGGCCGTCGGCTTTCTTT. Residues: CASSLGGPSAFF.